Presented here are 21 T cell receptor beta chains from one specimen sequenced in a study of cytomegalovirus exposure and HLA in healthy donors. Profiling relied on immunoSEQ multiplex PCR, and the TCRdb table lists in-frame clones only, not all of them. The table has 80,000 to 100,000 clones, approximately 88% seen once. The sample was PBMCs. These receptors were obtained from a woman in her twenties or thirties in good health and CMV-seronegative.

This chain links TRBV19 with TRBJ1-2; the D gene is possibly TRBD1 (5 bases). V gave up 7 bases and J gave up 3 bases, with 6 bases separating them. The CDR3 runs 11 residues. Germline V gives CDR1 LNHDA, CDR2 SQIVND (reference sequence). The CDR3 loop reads CASKGHYGYTF. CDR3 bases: TGTGCCAGTAAGGGGCACTATGGCTACACCTTC. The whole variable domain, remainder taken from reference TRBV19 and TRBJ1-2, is DGGITQSPKYLFRKEGQNVTLSCEQNLNHDAMYWYRQDPGQGLRLIYYSQIVNDFQKGDIAEGYSVSREKKESFPLTVTSAQKNPTAFYLCASKGHYGYTFGSGTRLTVV.

The CDR3 reads CASGLGQGGWQYF. The CDR3 nucleotides read TGTGCTAGTGGTTTAGGACAGGGAGGGTGGCAGTACTTC. The V call is TRBV12-5, the J call TRBJ2-7; D might be TRBD1 (8 bases). Trimming pared 3 bases from V and 9 bases from J, leaving 15 bases between. CDR1 LGHNT and CDR2 FRNRAP come from the germline V gene. The CDR3 covers 13 residues. Full variable domain (remainder filled in from reference TRBV12-5 and TRBJ2-7): DARVTQTPRHKVTEMGQEVTMRCQPILGHNTVFWYRQTMMQGLELLAYFRNRAPLDDSGMPKDRFSAEMPDATLATLKIQPSEPRDSAVYFCASGLGQGGWQYFGPGTRLTVT.

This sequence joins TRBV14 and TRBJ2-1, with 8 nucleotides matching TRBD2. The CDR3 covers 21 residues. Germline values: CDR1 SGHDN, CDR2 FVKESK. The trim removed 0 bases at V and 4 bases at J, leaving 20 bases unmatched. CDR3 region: CASSQEAGLIAGPMRYNEQFF. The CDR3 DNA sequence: TGTGCCAGCAGCCAAGAAGCCGGGCTCATAGCGGGACCGATGAGGTACAATGAGCAGTTCTTC.

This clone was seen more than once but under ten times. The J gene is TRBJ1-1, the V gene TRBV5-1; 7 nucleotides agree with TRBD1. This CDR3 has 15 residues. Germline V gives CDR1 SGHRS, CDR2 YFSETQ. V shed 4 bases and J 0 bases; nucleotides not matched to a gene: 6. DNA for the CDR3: TGCGCCAGCAGCGGGAAGGGACAGATGAACACTGAAGCTTTCTTT. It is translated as CASSGKGQMNTEAFF.

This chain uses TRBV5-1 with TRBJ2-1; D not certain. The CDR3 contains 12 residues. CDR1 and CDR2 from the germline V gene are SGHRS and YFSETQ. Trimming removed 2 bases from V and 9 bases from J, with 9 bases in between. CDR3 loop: CASSLPSSEQFF. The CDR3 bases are TGCGCCAGCAGCTTACCGTCCAGTGAGCAGTTCTTC.

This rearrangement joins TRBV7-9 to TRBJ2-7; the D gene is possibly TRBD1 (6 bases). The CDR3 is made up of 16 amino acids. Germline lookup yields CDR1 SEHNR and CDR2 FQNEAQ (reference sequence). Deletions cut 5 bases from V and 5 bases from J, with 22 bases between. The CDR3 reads CASSGSGQRSLDEQYF. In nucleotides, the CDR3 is TGTGCCAGCAGCGGATCAGGACAGAGGAGTTTGGACGAGCAGTACTTC. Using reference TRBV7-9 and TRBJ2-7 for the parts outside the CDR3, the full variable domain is DTGVSQNPRHKITKRGQNVTFRCDPISEHNRLYWYRQTLGQGPEFLTYFQNEAQLEKSRLLSDRFSAERPKGSFSTLEIQRTEQGDSAMYLCASSGSGQRSLDEQYFGPGTRLTVT.

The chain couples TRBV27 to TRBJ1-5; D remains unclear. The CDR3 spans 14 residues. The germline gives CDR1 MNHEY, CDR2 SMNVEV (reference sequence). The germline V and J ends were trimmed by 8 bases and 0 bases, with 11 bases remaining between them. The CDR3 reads CASGGYVSNQPQHF. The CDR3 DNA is TGTGCCAGCGGAGGGTATGTTAGCAATCAGCCCCAGCATTTT.

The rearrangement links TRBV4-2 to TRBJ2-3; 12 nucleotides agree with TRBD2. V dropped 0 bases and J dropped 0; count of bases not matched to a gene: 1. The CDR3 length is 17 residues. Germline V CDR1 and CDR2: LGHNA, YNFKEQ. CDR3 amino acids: CASSQEGTSGSTDTQYF. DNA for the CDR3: TGTGCCAGCAGCCAAGAAGGGACTAGCGGGAGCACAGATACGCAGTATTTT.

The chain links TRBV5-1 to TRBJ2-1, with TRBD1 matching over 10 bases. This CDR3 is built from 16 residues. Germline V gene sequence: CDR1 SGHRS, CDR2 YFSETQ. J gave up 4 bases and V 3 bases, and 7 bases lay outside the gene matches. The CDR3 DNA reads TGCGCCAGCAGCTGGCCCTCGGGACAGGGGTACAATGAGCAGTTCTTC. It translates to CASSWPSGQGYNEQFF.

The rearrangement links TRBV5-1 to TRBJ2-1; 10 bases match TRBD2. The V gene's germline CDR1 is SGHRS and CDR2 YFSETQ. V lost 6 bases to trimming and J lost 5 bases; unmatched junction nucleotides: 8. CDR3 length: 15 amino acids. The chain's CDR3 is CASKELAGTNNEQFF. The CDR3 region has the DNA TGCGCCAGCAAAGAACTAGCGGGAACGAACAATGAGCAGTTCTTC. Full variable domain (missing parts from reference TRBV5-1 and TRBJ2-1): KAGVTQTPRYLIKTRGQQVTLSCSPISGHRSVSWYQQTPGQGLQFLFEYFSETQRNKGNFPGRFSGRQFSNSRSEMNVSTLELGDSALYLCASKELAGTNNEQFFGPGTRLTVL.

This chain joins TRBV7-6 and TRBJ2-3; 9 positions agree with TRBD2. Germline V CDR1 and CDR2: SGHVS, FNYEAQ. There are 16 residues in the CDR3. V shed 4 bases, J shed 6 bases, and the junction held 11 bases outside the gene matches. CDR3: CASSWGLAGGPDTQYF. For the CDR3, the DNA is TGTGCCAGCAGCTGGGGACTGGCGGGGGGGCCGGATACGCAGTATTTT.

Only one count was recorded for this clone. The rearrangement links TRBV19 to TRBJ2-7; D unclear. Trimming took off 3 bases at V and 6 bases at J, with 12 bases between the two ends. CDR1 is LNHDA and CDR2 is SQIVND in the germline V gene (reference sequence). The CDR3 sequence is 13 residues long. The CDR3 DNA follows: TGTGCCAGTAGTATGGGCAGTTTGGTCGAGCAGTACTTC. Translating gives CASSMGSLVEQYF. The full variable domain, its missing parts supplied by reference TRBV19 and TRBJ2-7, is DGGITQSPKYLFRKEGQNVTLSCEQNLNHDAMYWYRQDPGQGLRLIYYSQIVNDFQKGDIAEGYSVSREKKESFPLTVTSAQKNPTAFYLCASSMGSLVEQYFGPGTRLTVT.

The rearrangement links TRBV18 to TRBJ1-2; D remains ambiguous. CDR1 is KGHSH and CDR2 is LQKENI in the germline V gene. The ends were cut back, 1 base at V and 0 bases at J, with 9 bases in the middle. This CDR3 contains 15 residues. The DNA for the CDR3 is TGTGCCAGCTCACCACAGAGCGAAGCTAACTATGGCTACACCTTC. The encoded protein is CASSPQSEANYGYTF.

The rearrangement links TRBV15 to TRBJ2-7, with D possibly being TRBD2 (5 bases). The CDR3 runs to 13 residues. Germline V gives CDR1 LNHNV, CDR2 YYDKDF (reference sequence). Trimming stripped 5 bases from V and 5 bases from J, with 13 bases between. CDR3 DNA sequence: TGTGCCACCAGCTCAACCCCCGGGGACGAGCAGTACTTC. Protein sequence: CATSSTPGDEQYF.

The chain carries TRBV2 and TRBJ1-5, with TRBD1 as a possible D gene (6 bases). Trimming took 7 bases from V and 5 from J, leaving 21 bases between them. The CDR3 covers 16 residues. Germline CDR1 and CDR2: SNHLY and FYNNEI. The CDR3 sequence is CASTAGLGRGDQPQHF. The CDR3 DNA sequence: TGTGCCAGCACCGCCGGTCTGGGGAGGGGGGATCAGCCCCAGCATTTT. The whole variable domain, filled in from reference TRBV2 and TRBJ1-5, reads EPEVTQTPSHQVTQMGQEVILRCVPISNHLYFYWYRQILGQKVEFLVSFYNNEISEKSEIFDDQFSVERPDGSNFTLKIRSTKLEDSAMYFCASTAGLGRGDQPQHFGDGTRLSIL.

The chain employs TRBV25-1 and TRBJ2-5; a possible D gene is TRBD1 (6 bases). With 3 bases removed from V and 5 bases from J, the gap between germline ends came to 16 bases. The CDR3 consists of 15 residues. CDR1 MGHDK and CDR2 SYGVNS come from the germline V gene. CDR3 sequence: CASSDWSGVGETQYF. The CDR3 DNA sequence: TGTGCCAGCAGTGATTGGTCAGGGGTAGGGGAGACCCAGTACTTC.

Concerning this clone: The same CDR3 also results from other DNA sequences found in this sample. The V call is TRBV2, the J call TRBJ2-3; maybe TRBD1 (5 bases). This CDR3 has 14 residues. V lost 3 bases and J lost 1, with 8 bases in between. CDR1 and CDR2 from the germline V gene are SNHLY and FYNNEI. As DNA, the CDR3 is TGTGCCAGCAGTGATCAGGGTGGCACAGATACGCAGTATTTT. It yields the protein CASSDQGGTDTQYF.

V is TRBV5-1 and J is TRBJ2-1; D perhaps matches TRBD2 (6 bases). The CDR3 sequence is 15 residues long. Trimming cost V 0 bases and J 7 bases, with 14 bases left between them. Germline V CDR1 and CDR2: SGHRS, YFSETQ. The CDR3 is CASSLDPGLKNEQFF. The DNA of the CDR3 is TGCGCCAGCAGCTTGGACCCGGGACTGAAGAATGAGCAGTTCTTC.

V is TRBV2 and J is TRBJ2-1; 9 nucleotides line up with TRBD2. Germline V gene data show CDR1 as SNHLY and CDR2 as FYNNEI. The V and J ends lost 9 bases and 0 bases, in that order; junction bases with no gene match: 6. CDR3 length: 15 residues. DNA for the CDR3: TGTGCCAGTCAGCGGGAGGATAGCTCCTACAATGAGCAGTTCTTC. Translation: CASQREDSSYNEQFF.

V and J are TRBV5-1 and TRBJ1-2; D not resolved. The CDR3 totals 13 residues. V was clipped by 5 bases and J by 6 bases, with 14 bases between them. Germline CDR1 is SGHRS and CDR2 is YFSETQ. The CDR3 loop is CASSREGINGYTF. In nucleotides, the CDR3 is TGCGCCAGCAGTCGGGAGGGAATTAATGGCTACACCTTC.

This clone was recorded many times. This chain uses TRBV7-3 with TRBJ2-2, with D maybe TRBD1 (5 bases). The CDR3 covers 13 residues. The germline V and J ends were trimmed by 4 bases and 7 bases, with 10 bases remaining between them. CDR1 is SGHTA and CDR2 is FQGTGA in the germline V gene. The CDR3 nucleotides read TGTGCCAGCAGCTATCAGGGCGACGGGGAGCTGTTTTTT. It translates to CASSYQGDGELFF. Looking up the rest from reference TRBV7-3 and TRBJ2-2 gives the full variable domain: GAGVSQTPSNKVTEKGKYVELRCDPISGHTALYWYRQSLGQGPEFLIYFQGTGAADDSGLPNDRFFAVRPEGSVSTLKIQRTERGDSAVYLCASSYQGDGELFFGEGSRLTVL.